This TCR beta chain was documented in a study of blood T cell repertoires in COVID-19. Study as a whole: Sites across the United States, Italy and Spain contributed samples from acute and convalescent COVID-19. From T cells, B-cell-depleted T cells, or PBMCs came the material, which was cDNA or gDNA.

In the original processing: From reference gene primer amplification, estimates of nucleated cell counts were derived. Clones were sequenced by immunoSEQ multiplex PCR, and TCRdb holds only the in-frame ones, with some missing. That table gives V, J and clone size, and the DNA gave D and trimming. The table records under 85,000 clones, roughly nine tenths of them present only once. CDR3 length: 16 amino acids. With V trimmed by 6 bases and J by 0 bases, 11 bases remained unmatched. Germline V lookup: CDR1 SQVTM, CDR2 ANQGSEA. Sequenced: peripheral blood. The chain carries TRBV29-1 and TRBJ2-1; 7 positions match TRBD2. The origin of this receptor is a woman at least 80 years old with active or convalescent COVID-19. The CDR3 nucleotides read TGCAGCGTCCGCGCCTCGGGGGGAAGCTCCTACAATGAGCAGTTCTTC. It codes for CSVRASGGSSYNEQFF.